These 8 T cell receptor beta chains originate from one sample sequenced in a study of T cells in Graves' hyperthyroidism and ophthalmopathy. RNA transcripts served as the template for amplifying TCR beta CDR3 regions. The study used the HTBI primer set for a first-round RT-PCR of the TCR CDR3. TCRdb ran MiXCR on the multiplex PCR reads and lists one entry per CDR3 protein. The sample contains some 400,000 distinct CDR3 sequences, approximately 15% of which appear only once. Sequences were obtained from blood. The receptors originated from a woman aged 55-70 years with Graves' hyperthyroidism.

The sample holds many counts of this clonotype. The chain employs TRBV2 and TRBJ2-5; 7 nucleotides line up with TRBD2. CDR1 is SNHLY, CDR2 FYNNEI, per germline. The J segment lost 0 bases and the V segment lost 4 bases, leaving 2 bases of the junction unmatched. The CDR3 totals 14 residues. The CDR3 loop is CASSAGTNQETQYF. CDR3 coding DNA: TGTGCCAGCAGTGCCGGGACTAACCAAGAGACCCAGTACTTC.

This clonotype showed up many times. The chain recombines TRBV3-1 with TRBJ2-1; D not resolved. The V gene lost 3 bases and the J gene lost 4 bases, with 16 bases spanning the gap. The CDR3 runs to 16 residues. CDR1 and CDR2 (germline): LGHDT, YNNKEL (reference sequence). The CDR3 reads CASSQVPAEIYNEQFF. In DNA, the CDR3 is TGTGCCAGCAGCCAGGTTCCGGCGGAGATTTACAATGAGCAGTTCTTC.

The table lists this clonotype with many counts. The chain is built from TRBV3-1 and TRBJ2-1; D gene uncertain. Germline CDR1 is LGHDT and CDR2 is YNNKEL (reference sequence). The CDR3 is made up of 11 amino acids. Trimming removed 3 bases at V and 7 bases at J, with 4 bases between. CDR3 in DNA: TGTGCCAGCAGCCATGAAAATGAGCAGTTCTTC. Translation gives CASSHENEQFF.

This clonotype was counted a few times. This chain uses TRBV6-5 with TRBJ1-2; perhaps TRBD1 as D (5 bases). Between the trimmed V and J ends, which lost 2 bases and 6 bases, there was a span of 16 bases. The germline gives CDR1 MNHEY, CDR2 SVGAGI. This CDR3 has 15 residues. The CDR3 loop reads CASSYRQGTADGYTF. The CDR3 nucleotides read TGTGCCAGCAGTTACAGACAAGGGACGGCCGATGGCTACACCTTC.

The J gene is TRBJ2-5, the V gene TRBV4-1, with 7 bases identical to TRBD1. This CDR3 has 16 residues. Germline V gives CDR1 MGHRA, CDR2 YSYEKL. With V trimmed by 0 bases and J by 6 bases, 10 bases remained unmatched. CDR3 nucleotide sequence: TGCGCCAGCAGCCAAGACCCACGACAGGGTTCGCAGACCCAGTACTTC. Translating gives CASSQDPRQGSQTQYF.

This clonotype was detected many times. The gene calls are TRBV6-4 and TRBJ2-1; 8 bases agree with TRBD1. V was pared by 6 bases and J by 8 bases, with 12 bases of the junction left unmatched. Germline CDR1 MRHNA, CDR2 SNTAGT. CDR3 length: 15 residues. CDR3 residues: CASSQRQGRNDEQFF. Written as DNA, the CDR3 is TGTGCCAGCAGCCAACGACAGGGGAGGAATGATGAGCAGTTCTTC.

Only a few counts were recorded for this clonotype. CDR3 sequence (DNA): TGTGCCACCAGCAAAGACAGGGTTAGGTCACCCCTCCACTTT. This codes for CATSKDRVRSPLHF. This chain links TRBV15 with TRBJ1-6; 7 bases line up with TRBD1. V gave up 4 bases and J gave up 10 bases; unmatched junction bases: 7. The CDR3 contains 14 residues. Germline CDR1 LNHNV, CDR2 YYDKDF (reference sequence).

This clonotype was seen many times. The gene calls are TRBV20-1 and TRBJ2-7; D is undetermined. Germline V CDR1 and CDR2: DFQATT, SNEGSKA (reference sequence). This CDR3 contains 13 residues. Trimming shortened V by 4 bases and J by 2 bases, and 12 bases separated the two germline ends. The CDR3 sequence is CSAMLGGAYEQYF. CDR3 nucleotide sequence: TGCAGTGCTATGCTCGGCGGTGCCTACGAGCAGTACTTC.